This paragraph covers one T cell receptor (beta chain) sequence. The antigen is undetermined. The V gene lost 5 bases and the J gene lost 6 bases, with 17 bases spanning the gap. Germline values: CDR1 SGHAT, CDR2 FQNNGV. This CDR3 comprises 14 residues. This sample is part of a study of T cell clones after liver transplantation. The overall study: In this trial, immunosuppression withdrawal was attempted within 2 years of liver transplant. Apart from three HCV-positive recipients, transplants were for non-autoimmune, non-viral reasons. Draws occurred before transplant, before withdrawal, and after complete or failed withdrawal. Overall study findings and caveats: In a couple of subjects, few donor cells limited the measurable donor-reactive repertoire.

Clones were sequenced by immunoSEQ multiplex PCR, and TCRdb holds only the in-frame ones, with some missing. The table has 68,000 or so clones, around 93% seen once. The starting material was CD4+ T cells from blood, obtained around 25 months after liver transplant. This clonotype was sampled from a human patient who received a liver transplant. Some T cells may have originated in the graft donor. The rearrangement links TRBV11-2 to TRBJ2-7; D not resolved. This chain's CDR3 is CASSGTGPYGEQYF. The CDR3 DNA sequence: TGTGCCAGCAGCGGAACCGGGCCCTACGGCGAGCAGTACTTC.